The clone carrying this T cell receptor beta chain was observed once. Following autologous stem cell transplantation, relapse occurred in every patient, and exposure to brentuximab vedotin varied. The data originate from a study of PD-1 blockade in classical Hodgkin lymphoma. J lost 0 bases, V lost 3 bases, and 5 bases had no gene match. CDR1 is SGHAT, CDR2 FQNNGV, per germline. This CDR3 is built from 17 residues. Some clones are missing from TCRdb's copy, which holds only in-frame ones; the method was immunoSEQ multiplex PCR. The table has approximately 73,000 clones, more than 85% seen once; the top ten hold more than 6.5%.

The clonotype originates from a human donor with classical Hodgkin lymphoma. The chain recombines TRBV11-2 with TRBJ2-1, with 10 bases that match TRBD2. The sample in question was peripheral blood mononuclear cells (PBMCs), obtained at baseline. The CDR3 DNA follows: TGTGCCAGCAGCTTTACTAGCGGGATTAGCTCCTACAATGAGCAGTTCTTC. The encoded protein is CASSFTSGISSYNEQFF.